These 19 T cell receptor beta chains came from one sample sequenced in a study of blood T cell repertoires in COVID-19. TCRdb keeps only in-frame clones here, not all; method: immunoSEQ multiplex PCR. The sample lists hundreds of thousands of clones, around 82% occurring once. The sequencing sample was made of peripheral blood. These receptors were collected from a woman aged 45-59 years with acute or convalescent COVID-19.

The chain is built from TRBV24-1 and TRBJ2-1; 9 nucleotides match TRBD1. The CDR3 spans 18 residues. The V and J ends lost 1 base and 0 bases, in that order; junction bases with no gene match: 6. Germline CDR1 KGHDR, CDR2 SFDVKD. The CDR3 is CATSDFRGTGFSYNEQFF. Here the CDR3 DNA reads TGTGCCACCAGTGATTTCAGAGGGACAGGGTTCTCCTACAATGAGCAGTTCTTC.

The rearrangement uses TRBV24-1 and TRBJ2-3; D is possibly TRBD2 (6 bases). The CDR3 loop spans 15 amino acids. Trimming took 3 bases from V and 3 from J, leaving 12 bases between them. Germline CDR1 reads KGHDR; CDR2 reads SFDVKD. The CDR3 sequence: CATSDPKEGTDTQYF. The CDR3 nucleotides read TGTGCCACCAGTGATCCCAAGGAGGGGACAGATACGCAGTATTTT.

The V gene is TRBV3-1 (or the pseudogene TRBV3-2), the J gene TRBJ1-1, with 10 nucleotides matching TRBD1. CDR1 and CDR2 from the germline V gene are LGHDT and YNNKEL (reference sequence). J lost 4 bases, V lost 4 bases, and 6 bases had no gene match. The CDR3 consists of 15 residues. Here the CDR3 DNA reads TGTGCCAGCAGCCCTGGACAGGGGGGTTTCACTGAAGCTTTCTTT. This gives the protein CASSPGQGGFTEAFF.

This chain links TRBV21-1 with TRBJ2-3; the table's D call of TRBD2 was not tested on the DNA. TRBV21-1 is a recognized pseudogene. The CDR3 has 18 amino acids. DNA for the CDR3: TGTGCCAGCAGCCAAAAGGGGAGACTAGCGGGAGGTCACCATACGCAGTATTTT. Translated: CASSQKGRLAGGHHTQYF.

The chain recombines TRBV15 with TRBJ2-1, with a tentative D call TRBD1 (5 bases). The CDR3 totals 14 residues. Germline loops: CDR1 LNHNV, CDR2 YYDKDF (reference sequence). Trimming took 1 base from V and 9 from J, leaving 13 bases between them. The CDR3 region has the DNA TGTGCCACCAGCAGAGGAGGACAAAATCCTGAGCAGTTCTTC. Translating it yields CATSRGGQNPEQFF.

The V gene is TRBV5-8, the J gene TRBJ2-5; 8 bases fit TRBD2. Losses at the gene ends were 4 bases for V and 3 bases for J; bases not matched to a gene: 14. This CDR3 region has 17 residues. Germline V gene sequence: CDR1 SGHTS, CDR2 YDEGEE. DNA of the CDR3: TGTGCCAGCAGCCTCAACCCGGGGGGGGCGAGGGAAGAGACCCAGTACTTC. Its translation: CASSLNPGGAREETQYF.

The rearrangement links TRBV27 to TRBJ1-2, with 7 bases that match TRBD1. CDR3 length: 14 amino acids. Trimming removed 0 bases from V and 6 bases from J; junction bases left unmatched: 4. Germline CDR1 MNHEY, CDR2 SMNVEV (reference sequence). The CDR3 DNA is TGTGCCAGCAGTTTATCAGATGACAGGGATGGCTACACCTTC. Residues: CASSLSDDRDGYTF.

V and J are TRBV6-5 and TRBJ2-1; 8 bases are shared with TRBD2. CDR1 and CDR2 (germline): MNHEY, SVGAGI. The CDR3 is made up of 14 amino acids. V trimming: 6 bases; J trimming: 4 bases; junction bases outside the gene matches: 5. In nucleotides, the CDR3 is TGTGCCAGCAGCCCGGGACTAGAGTACAATGAGCAGTTCTTC. Translated: CASSPGLEYNEQFF.

The CDR3 here is CASSVIAGYNEQFF. In DNA, the CDR3 is TGTGCCAGCAGTGTAATTGCGGGGTACAATGAGCAGTTCTTC. The genes are TRBV6-4 and TRBJ2-1; TRBD2 might be the D (6 bases). The CDR3 runs to 14 residues. Trimming took off 4 bases at V and 4 bases at J, with 11 bases between the two ends. In germline, CDR1 is MRHNA, CDR2 SNTAGT.

The chain recombines TRBV10-2 with TRBJ1-1, with D possibly TRBD1 on 6 matching bases. Germline V gene lookup returns CDR1 WSHSY and CDR2 SAAADI. V dropped 6 bases and J dropped 0 bases, with 17 bases sitting between them. The CDR3 consists of 16 residues. In DNA, the CDR3 is TGCGCCAGCAGGGACAGAGACCGTCTCGTGAACACTGAAGCTTTCTTT. This encodes CASRDRDRLVNTEAFF.

The V and J genes are TRBV3-1 (or the pseudogene TRBV3-2) and TRBJ2-6; D is possibly TRBD1 (6 bases). Trimming cost V 1 base and J 1 base, with 8 bases left between them. The germline gives CDR1 LGHDT, CDR2 YNNKEL (reference sequence). The CDR3 consists of 16 residues. DNA of the CDR3: TGTGCCAGCAGCCAAGCCAGGGGATCTGGGGCCAACGTCCTGACTTTC. Translating it yields CASSQARGSGANVLTF.

The V gene is TRBV6-5, the J gene TRBJ2-7, with 10 bases aligning to TRBD1. V shed 11 bases and J 3 bases; nucleotides not matched to a gene: 4. There are 12 residues in the CDR3. From germline, CDR1 is MNHEY and CDR2 SVGAGI. The CDR3 DNA reads TGTGCCGCTTGGACAGGGGGCTACGAGCAGTACTTC. This sequence encodes CAAWTGGYEQYF.

CDR3 in DNA: TGTGCTAGTGCCACTCTAGGGGCTTCTGGGGAGCAGTACTTC. Protein sequence: CASATLGASGEQYF. The V and J genes are TRBV12-5 and TRBJ2-7, with D perhaps matching TRBD1 (5 bases). Trimming pared 7 bases from V and 7 bases from J, leaving 20 bases between. The CDR3 is 14 residues long. CDR1 and CDR2 from the germline V gene are LGHNT and FRNRAP.

The chain uses TRBV30 and TRBJ1-3, with D unclear. The CDR3 contains 14 residues. Looked up from germline, CDR1 is GTSNPN and CDR2 is SVGIG (reference sequence). The V and J ends lost 0 bases and 1 base respectively, with 7 bases between them. The CDR3 region has the DNA TGTGCCTGGAGTGTACTGAAGTCTGGAAACACCATATATTTT. It translates to CAWSVLKSGNTIYF. The full variable domain, rest sourced from reference TRBV30 and TRBJ1-3, is SQTIHQWPATLVQPVGSPLSLECTVEGTSNPNLYWYRQAAGRGLQLLFYSVGIGQISSEVPQNLSASRPQDRQFILSSKKLLLSDSGFYLCAWSVLKSGNTIYFGEGSWLTVV.

The chain recombines TRBV6-5 with TRBJ2-3; no firm D call. The CDR3 length is 15 residues. The germline V gene has CDR1 MNHEY and CDR2 SVGAGI. Trimming cost V 4 bases and J 3 bases, with 14 bases left between them. CDR3 bases: TGTGCCAGCAGTTCAATAGGTAGCCCGACAGATACGCAGTATTTT. Its translation: CASSSIGSPTDTQYF.

The CDR3 DNA reads TGTGCCAGCAGCTTAGTCGGGACTAGTGATACGCAGTATTTT. The encoded protein is CASSLVGTSDTQYF. The J gene is TRBJ2-3, the V gene TRBV7-9, with 8 bases fitting TRBD2. This CDR3 has 14 residues. From germline, CDR1 is SEHNR and CDR2 FQNEAQ (reference sequence). V gave up 1 base and J gave up 6 bases; unmatched junction bases: 3.

This clone was counted between two and nine times. This chain connects TRBV7-2 to TRBJ2-1, with D perhaps matching TRBD2 (5 bases). The germline gives CDR1 SGHTA, CDR2 FQGNSA. V was cut by 4 bases and J by 5 bases, with 9 bases left in between. This CDR3 comprises 13 residues. CDR3 nucleotides: TGTGCCAGCAGCTCCCGGGGAAACAATGAGCAGTTCTTC. Its translation: CASSSRGNNEQFF.

The chain carries TRBV5-4 and TRBJ2-5; D possibly corresponds to TRBD2 (6 bases). V was clipped by 4 bases and J by 7 bases, with 17 bases between them. The CDR3 covers 14 residues. CDR1 and CDR2 from the germline V gene are SGHNT and YYREEE (reference sequence). In DNA, the CDR3 is TGTGCCAGCAGCGGGAGGACTGACGAGGGGACCCAGTACTTC. Its protein product is CASSGRTDEGTQYF.

The V call is TRBV28, the J call TRBJ2-3; 7 bases line up with TRBD2. Germline V gene sequence: CDR1 MDHEN, CDR2 SYDVKM. The trim removed 6 bases at V and 2 bases at J, leaving 8 bases unmatched. The CDR3 contains 15 residues. CDR3 sequence reads: CASSFGAGATDTQYF. CDR3 bases: TGTGCCAGCAGCTTCGGGGCGGGAGCCACAGATACGCAGTATTTT.